Sequencing of this T cell receptor beta chain was carried out in a study of T cells in Graves' hyperthyroidism and ophthalmopathy. RNA transcripts provided the source from which TCR beta CDR3 regions were amplified. HTBI primers were employed in a first-round RT-PCR of the TCR CDR3. MiXCR, run by TCRdb on the multiplex PCR reads, gives a single entry per CDR3 protein. This table has 300,000 to 400,000 distinct CDR3 sequences, about 15% appearing once. V was pared by 0 bases and J by 9 bases, with 6 bases of the junction left unmatched. The CDR3 runs to 16 residues. Germline values: CDR1 KGHDR, CDR2 SFDVKD.

The source material was blood. V and J are TRBV24-1 and TRBJ2-1, with 11 nucleotides matching TRBD2. The origin of this receptor is a woman aged 55-70 years with Graves' hyperthyroidism. In nucleotides, the CDR3 is TGTGCCACCAGTGATTTGAAGCTAGCGGGAGGCAGTGAGCAGTTCTTC. Translating gives CATSDLKLAGGSEQFF.